The source of this T cell receptor (beta chain) is a study of blood T cell repertoires in COVID-19. Method: immunoSEQ multiplex PCR; TCRdb's copy keeps in-frame clones and lacks some. Of approximately 37,000 clones in the sample, about 87% were seen once. The sample comprised peripheral blood. This TCR came from a human donor in a cohort sampled during active COVID-19.

The CDR3 nucleotides are TGTGCCAGCAGCCGATACCTCGGAGCTAGCGGGGGGACGAGTGGGGCCAACGTCCTGACTTTC. This sequence encodes CASSRYLGASGGTSGANVLTF. The chain carries TRBV3-1 (or the pseudogene TRBV3-2) and TRBJ2-6, with 11 positions matching TRBD2. The CDR3 is made up of 21 amino acids. V lost 4 bases, J lost 3 bases, and 17 bases stayed unmatched. Germline V gene sequence: CDR1 LGHDT, CDR2 YNNKEL (reference sequence).